The present entry profiles one T cell receptor beta chain with its context. What it binds is unknown. The data are from a study of radiotherapy plus CTLA-4 blockade in lung cancer. Study context: For approximately 19% of patients, objective responses occurred, and around 31% had disease control.

Assay used: immunoSEQ multiplex PCR; TCRdb lists only in-frame clones, some missing. This sample has 120,000 or so clones, with just under 90% found just once. Broader study findings: The best predictor of response was reported to be early blood T cell clone dynamics, with interferon-beta.

V dropped 7 bases and J dropped 3; count of bases not matched to a gene: 7. Germline CDR1 and CDR2: LNHDA and SQIVND (reference sequence). There are 14 residues in the CDR3. The sequence was obtained from a human donor with non-small cell lung cancer that progressed on radiotherapy plus ipilimumab. The chain has TRBV19 and TRBJ2-3, with 7 bases aligning to TRBD1. This specimen was peripheral blood, taken from a patient treated with radiotherapy plus ipilimumab. The CDR3 loop reads CASTPTGITDTQYF. The DNA for the CDR3 is TGTGCCAGTACCCCGACAGGGATAACAGATACGCAGTATTTT.